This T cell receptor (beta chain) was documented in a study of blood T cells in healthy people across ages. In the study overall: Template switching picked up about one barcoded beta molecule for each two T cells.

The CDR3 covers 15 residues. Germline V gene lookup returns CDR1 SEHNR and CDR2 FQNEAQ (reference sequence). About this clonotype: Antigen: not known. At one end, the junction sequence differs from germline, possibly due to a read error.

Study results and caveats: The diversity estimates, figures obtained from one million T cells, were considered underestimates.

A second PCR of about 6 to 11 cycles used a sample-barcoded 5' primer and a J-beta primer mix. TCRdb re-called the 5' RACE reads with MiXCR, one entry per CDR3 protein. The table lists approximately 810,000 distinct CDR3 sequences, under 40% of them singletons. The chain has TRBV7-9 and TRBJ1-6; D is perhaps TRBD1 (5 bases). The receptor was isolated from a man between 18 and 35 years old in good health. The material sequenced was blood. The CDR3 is CACSQDSFGDSPLHF. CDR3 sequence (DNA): TGTGCCTGCAGCCAAGACAGCTTTGGGGATTCACCCCTCCACTTT.